The 23 T cell receptor beta chains below all came from one sample that was sequenced in a study of blood T cells in healthy people across ages. Combining a sample-barcoded 5' primer with a J-beta primer mix, a second PCR ran for 7 to 11 cycles. MiXCR, run by TCRdb on the 5' RACE reads, gives a single entry per CDR3 protein. The repertoire consists of around 1,800,000 distinct CDR3 sequences, with about two fifths occurring once and the leading ten covering 23%. The specimen was blood. The receptor source for this set is a human donor in good health.

The chain combines TRBV20-1 with TRBJ1-1; 8 nucleotides align to TRBD1. The CDR3 runs 15 residues. The germline CDR1 and CDR2 sequences are DFQATT and SNEGSKA (reference sequence). The ends lost 6 bases at V and 4 bases at J; junction bases unmatched: 13. This chain's CDR3 is CSATRTGQESTEAFF. The CDR3 DNA sequence: TGCAGTGCCACACGGACAGGGCAGGAAAGCACTGAAGCTTTCTTT.

The V gene is TRBV19, the J gene TRBJ1-2; D unresolved. This CDR3 has 13 amino acids. The V gene's germline CDR1 is LNHDA and CDR2 SQIVND (reference sequence). The ends were cut back, 7 bases at V and 0 bases at J, with 9 bases in the middle. The CDR3 DNA follows: TGTGCCAGTACCCGGGATCCTAACTATGGCTACACCTTC. Its protein product is CASTRDPNYGYTF.

The genes are TRBV7-3 and TRBJ2-1; no clear D gene. The V end lost 1 base, the J end lost 0 bases, and 7 bases lay between the germline ends. CDR1 and CDR2 from the germline V gene are SGHTA and FQGTGA. This CDR3 is 15 amino acids long. CDR3 nucleotide sequence: TGTGCCAGCAGCTTAAGTCATAGCTCCTACAATGAGCAGTTCTTC. Amino acids: CASSLSHSSYNEQFF.

The rearrangement uses TRBV7-2 and TRBJ2-7, with 7 bases fitting TRBD1. CDR3 length equals 13 residues. V gave up 6 bases and J gave up 3 bases; unmatched junction bases: 5. Germline values: CDR1 SGHTA, CDR2 FQGNSA. This CDR3 reads CASSRGQFYEQYF. DNA for the CDR3: TGTGCCAGCAGTAGGGGGCAGTTCTACGAGCAGTACTTC.

In its sample, this clonotype was seen a few times. This rearrangement joins TRBV28 to TRBJ2-5; TRBD2 is a possible D gene (6 bases). V shed 5 bases and J shed 5 bases, with 18 bases lying between them. This CDR3 is 15 amino acids long. The germline V gene encodes CDR1 MDHEN and CDR2 SYDVKM. This chain's CDR3 is CASSKRLGSWETQYF. The CDR3 DNA reads TGTGCCAGCAGTAAGAGACTAGGGTCATGGGAGACCCAGTACTTC.

A word on this clonotype: An end of the junction does not agree with germline; a read error may underlie this. The chain has TRBV9 and TRBJ2-2; weak D call: TRBD2 (5 bases). This CDR3 is 12 amino acids long. Per germline, CDR1 SGDLS and CDR2 YYNGEE. The chain's CDR3 is CASSRAPGELFF. The CDR3 region has the DNA TGTGCCAGTTCGCGGGCGCCCGGGGAGTTGTTTTTT. The full variable domain, rest sourced from reference TRBV9 and TRBJ2-2, is DSGVTQTPKHLITATGQRVTLRCSPRSGDLSVYWYQQSLDQGLQFLIQYYNGEERAKGNILERFSAQQFPDLHSELNLSSLELGDSALYFCASSRAPGELFFGEGSRLTVL.

This clonotype showed up just a few times. The rearrangement links TRBV27 to TRBJ1-5, with D unclear. The CDR3 totals 14 residues. Germline V gene data show CDR1 as MNHEY and CDR2 as SMNVEV (reference sequence). V lost 2 bases and J 7 bases, leaving 12 bases between the germline ends. The CDR3 reads CASSLAGVGQPQHF. CDR3 in DNA: TGTGCCAGCAGTTTAGCCGGTGTGGGACAGCCCCAGCATTTT.

The chain is built from TRBV7-3 and TRBJ2-4; no clear D. The J call may be incorrect, as the DNA end agrees better with TRBJ2-7. Germline V gene lookup returns CDR1 SGHTA and CDR2 FQGTGA. CDR3 length: 14 residues. The CDR3 sequence: CASSLMRSSPEQYF. The CDR3 DNA reads as TGTGCCAGCAGCTTAATGAGGAGCAGCCCCGAGCAGTACTTC.

The CDR3, as DNA: TGTGCCAGCAGCGTCTACAGGGGGGTGAACACTGAAGCTTTCTTT. It translates to CASSVYRGVNTEAFF. The chain links TRBV7-2 to TRBJ1-1; TRBD1 matches 8 bases. The CDR3 has 15 residues. Losses at the gene ends were 5 bases for V and 0 bases for J; bases not matched to a gene: 5. CDR1 SGHTA and CDR2 FQGNSA come from the germline V gene.

The rearrangement uses TRBV5-6 and TRBJ2-3; 10 positions match TRBD1. The CDR3 sequence is 16 residues long. Germline trimming cut 10 bases from V and 4 bases from J; bases unmatched to any gene: 15. Germline CDR1 and CDR2: SGHDT and YYEEEE. The CDR3 sequence is CAAKNWGQGSPDTQYF. In DNA, the CDR3 is TGTGCCGCCAAGAACTGGGGACAGGGGTCCCCAGATACGCAGTATTTT.

The chain employs TRBV5-1 and TRBJ1-2; D is ambiguous. Germline V CDR1 and CDR2: SGHRS, YFSETQ. Trimming removed 0 bases from V and 6 bases from J, with 12 bases in between. This CDR3 has 14 residues. The CDR3 DNA reads TGCGCCAGCAGCTTGGGTCCCGGTTTGGATGGCTACACCTTC. Protein product: CASSLGPGLDGYTF.

This chain links TRBV20-1 with TRBJ1-4; perhaps TRBD1 as D (5 bases). The CDR3 contains 14 residues. Germline V gene sequence: CDR1 DFQATT, CDR2 SNEGSKA (reference sequence). The V end was cut by 7 bases, the J end by 8 bases, with 20 bases between. Written as DNA, the CDR3 is TGCAGTGTTTCCCCCGGGGGAGCGGGAGAAAAACTGTTTTTT. It yields the protein CSVSPGGAGEKLFF.

The V and J genes are TRBV29-1 and TRBJ1-2, with 9 bases identical to TRBD1. The germline CDR1 and CDR2 sequences are SQVTM and ANQGSEA. CDR3 length: 13 amino acids. Trimming removed 7 bases from V and 1 base from J; junction bases left unmatched: 4. The CDR3 spells CSAWTGDNYGYTF. DNA of the CDR3: TGCAGCGCCTGGACAGGGGATAACTATGGCTACACCTTC.

The chain employs TRBV18 and TRBJ2-3, with 7 bases aligning to TRBD1. The CDR3 spans 14 residues. Trimming took 0 bases from V and 6 from J; bases not matched to a gene: 3. CDR1 is KGHSH, CDR2 LQKENI, per germline. CDR3 in DNA: TGTGCCAGCTCACCACCTACAGGGGATGATACGCAGTATTTT. Amino acid sequence: CASSPPTGDDTQYF.

The V gene is TRBV6-6, the J gene TRBJ1-2; 7 bases agree with TRBD1. The CDR3 contains 10 residues. With V trimmed by 8 bases and J by 6 bases, 0 bases remained unmatched. Looked up from germline, CDR1 is MNHNY and CDR2 is SVGAGI (reference sequence). CDR3 nucleotides: TGTGCCAGCGGGACAGATGGCTACACCTTC. As protein: CASGTDGYTF.

The chain recombines TRBV19 with TRBJ2-5; tentatively, D is TRBD2 (5 bases). Trimming cost V 5 bases and J 0 bases, with 10 bases left between them. The CDR3 sequence is 14 residues long. The V gene's germline CDR1 is LNHDA and CDR2 SQIVND (reference sequence). The CDR3 reads CASSETEDQETQYF. The DNA of the CDR3 is TGTGCCAGTAGTGAGACGGAGGACCAAGAGACCCAGTACTTC.

The V and J genes are TRBV25-1 and TRBJ1-2, with 10 bases that match TRBD1. The CDR3 loop spans 12 amino acids. V trimming: 9 bases; J trimming: 8 bases; junction bases outside the gene matches: 6. Per the germline V gene, CDR1 is MGHDK and CDR2 is SYGVNS. The CDR3 bases are TGTGCCAGTGCGGGGACAGGGGTAGGCTACACCTTC. Translating it yields CASAGTGVGYTF.

This clonotype has a handful of counts. The rearrangement uses TRBV28 and TRBJ2-7; D might be TRBD1 or TRBD2, each matching 5 bases. The CDR3 consists of 15 residues. V lost 7 bases and J 3 bases, leaving 19 bases between the germline ends. Germline assignment: CDR1 MDHEN and CDR2 SYDVKM. In nucleotides, the CDR3 is TGTGCCAGCACCTACCGGGACCGACCAAACTACGAGCAGTACTTC. It is translated as CASTYRDRPNYEQYF.

This chain joins TRBV29-1 and TRBJ2-3, with 9 bases lining up with TRBD1. With V trimmed by 4 bases and J by 4 bases, 0 bases remained unmatched. CDR3 length: 12 amino acids. The germline V gene encodes CDR1 SQVTM and CDR2 ANQGSEA. The CDR3 region has the DNA TGCAGCGTTGGGACAGGGGCAGATACGCAGTATTTT. Translated, it gives CSVGTGADTQYF.

This clonotype came up a few times. Relative to the germline gene, one junction end is altered; a read error may explain this. This chain links TRBV12-3 or TRBV12-4 with TRBJ2-5; TRBD2 matches at 10 bases. This CDR3 comprises 16 residues. The CDR3 coding sequence is TGTGCCGGCAGTTTAGTTAGCGGGGGGTACCAAGAGACCCAGTACTTC. This gives the protein CAGSLVSGGYQETQYF.

Concerning this clonotype itself: An end of the junction does not agree with germline; a read error may underlie this. J is TRBJ2-1 and V is TRBV5-6, with D possibly being TRBD2 (5 bases). The CDR3 runs 16 residues. Germline assignment: CDR1 SGHDT and CDR2 YYEEEE. The CDR3 protein is CAGSLVDYRSYNEQFF. Here the CDR3 DNA reads TGTGCCGGCAGCTTGGTCGACTACCGCTCCTACAATGAGCAGTTCTTC.

This chain connects TRBV7-9 to TRBJ2-7, with 11 bases identical to TRBD1. CDR1 and CDR2 from the germline V gene are SEHNR and FQNEAQ (reference sequence). With V trimmed by 1 base and J by 2 bases, 4 bases remained unmatched. The CDR3 runs to 16 residues. As DNA, the CDR3 is TGTGCCAGCAGCTTAGTATCGGGACAGGGGGCCTACGAGCAGTACTTC. This codes for CASSLVSGQGAYEQYF.

The V call is TRBV6-2 or TRBV6-3, the J call TRBJ2-5; D remains ambiguous. Germline V lookup: CDR1 MNHEY, CDR2 SVGEGT. V gave up 5 bases and J gave up 2 bases, with 12 bases separating them. CDR3 length: 14 amino acids. The CDR3 region has the DNA TGTGCCAGCAGTCAATCCCTCGGTCAAGAGACCCAGTACTTC. It yields the protein CASSQSLGQETQYF.